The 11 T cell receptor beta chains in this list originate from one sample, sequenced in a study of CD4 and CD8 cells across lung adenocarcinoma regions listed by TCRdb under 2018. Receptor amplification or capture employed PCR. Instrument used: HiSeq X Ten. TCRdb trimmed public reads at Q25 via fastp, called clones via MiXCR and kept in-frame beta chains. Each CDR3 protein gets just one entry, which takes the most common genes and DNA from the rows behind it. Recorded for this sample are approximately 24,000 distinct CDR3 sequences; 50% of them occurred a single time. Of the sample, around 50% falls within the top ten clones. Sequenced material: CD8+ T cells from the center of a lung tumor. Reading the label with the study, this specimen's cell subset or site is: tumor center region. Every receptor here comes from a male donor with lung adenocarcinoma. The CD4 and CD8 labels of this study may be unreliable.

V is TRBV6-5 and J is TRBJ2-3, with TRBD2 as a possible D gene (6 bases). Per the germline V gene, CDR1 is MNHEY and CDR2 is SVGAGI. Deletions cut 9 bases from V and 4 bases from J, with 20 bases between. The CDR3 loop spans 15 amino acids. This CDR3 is CARGYGGAIPDTQYF. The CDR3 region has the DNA TGTGCCAGGGGTTACGGGGGAGCCATCCCAGATACGCAGTATTTT.

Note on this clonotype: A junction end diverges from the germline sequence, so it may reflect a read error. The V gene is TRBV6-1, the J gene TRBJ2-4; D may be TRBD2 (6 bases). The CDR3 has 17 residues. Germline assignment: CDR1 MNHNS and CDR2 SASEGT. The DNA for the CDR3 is TGTGCCAGCAGGGGGGGAATTGGAGTGACTGCCAAAGACATTCAGTACTTT. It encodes CASRGGIGVTAKDIQYF.

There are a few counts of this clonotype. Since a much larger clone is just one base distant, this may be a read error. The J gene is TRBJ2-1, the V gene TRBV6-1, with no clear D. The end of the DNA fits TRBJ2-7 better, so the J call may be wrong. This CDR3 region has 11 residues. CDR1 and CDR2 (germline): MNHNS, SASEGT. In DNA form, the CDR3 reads TGTGCCAGCACCAGCTACAATGAGCAGTACTTC. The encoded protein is CASTSYNEQYF.

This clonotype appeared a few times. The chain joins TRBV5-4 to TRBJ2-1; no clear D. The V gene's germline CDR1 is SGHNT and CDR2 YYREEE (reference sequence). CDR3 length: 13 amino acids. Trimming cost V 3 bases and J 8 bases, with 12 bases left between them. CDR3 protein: CASSSKVDDEQFF. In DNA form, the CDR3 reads TGTGCCAGCAGCTCGAAGGTGGACGATGAGCAGTTCTTC.

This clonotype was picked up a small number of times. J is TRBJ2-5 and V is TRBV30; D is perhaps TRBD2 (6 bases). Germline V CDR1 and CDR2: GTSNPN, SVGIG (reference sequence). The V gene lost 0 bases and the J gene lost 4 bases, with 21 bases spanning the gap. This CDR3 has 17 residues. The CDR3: CAWSVRVWGRRGETQYF. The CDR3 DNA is TGTGCCTGGAGTGTACGGGTGTGGGGGAGGAGGGGAGAGACCCAGTACTTC.

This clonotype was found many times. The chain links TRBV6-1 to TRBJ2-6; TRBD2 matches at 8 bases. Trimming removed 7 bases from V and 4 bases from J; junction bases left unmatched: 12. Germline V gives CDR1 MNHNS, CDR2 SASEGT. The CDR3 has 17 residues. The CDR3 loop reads CASTRKVGGGGANVLTF. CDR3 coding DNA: TGTGCCAGCACCAGAAAAGTCGGGGGGGGGGGGGCCAACGTCCTGACTTTC.

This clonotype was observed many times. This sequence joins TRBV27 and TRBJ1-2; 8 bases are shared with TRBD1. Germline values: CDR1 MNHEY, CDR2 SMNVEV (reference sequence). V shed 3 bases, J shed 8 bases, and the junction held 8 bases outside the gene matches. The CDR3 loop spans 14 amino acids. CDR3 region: CASSFFQGASGYTF. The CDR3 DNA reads TGTGCCAGCAGTTTTTTTCAGGGGGCGTCGGGCTACACCTTC.

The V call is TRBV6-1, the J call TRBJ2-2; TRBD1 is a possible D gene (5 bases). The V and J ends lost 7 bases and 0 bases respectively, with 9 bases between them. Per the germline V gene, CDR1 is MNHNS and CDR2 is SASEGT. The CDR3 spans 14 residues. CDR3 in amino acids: CASTWTPNTGELFF. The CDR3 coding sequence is TGTGCCAGCACCTGGACACCGAACACCGGGGAGCTGTTTTTT.

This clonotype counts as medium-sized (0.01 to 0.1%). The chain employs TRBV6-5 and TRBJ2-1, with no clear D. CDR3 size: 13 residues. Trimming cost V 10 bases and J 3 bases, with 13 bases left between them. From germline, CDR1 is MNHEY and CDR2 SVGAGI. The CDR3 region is CATRFGRYNEQFF. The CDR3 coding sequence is TGTGCCACTCGATTCGGGCGCTACAATGAGCAGTTCTTC.

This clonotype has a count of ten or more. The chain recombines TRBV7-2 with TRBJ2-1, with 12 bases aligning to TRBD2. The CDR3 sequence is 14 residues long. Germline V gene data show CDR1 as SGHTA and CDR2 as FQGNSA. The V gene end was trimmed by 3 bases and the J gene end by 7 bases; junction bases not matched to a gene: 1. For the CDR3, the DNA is TGTGCCAGCAGCTTGACTAGCGGGAGAAATGAGCAGTTCTTC. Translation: CASSLTSGRNEQFF. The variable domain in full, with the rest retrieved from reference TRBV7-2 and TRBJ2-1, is GAGVSQSPSNKVTEKGKDVELRCDPISGHTALYWYRQSLGQGLEFLIYFQGNSAPDKSGLPSDRFSAERTGGSVSTLTIQRTQQEDSAVYLCASSLTSGRNEQFFGPGTRLTVL.

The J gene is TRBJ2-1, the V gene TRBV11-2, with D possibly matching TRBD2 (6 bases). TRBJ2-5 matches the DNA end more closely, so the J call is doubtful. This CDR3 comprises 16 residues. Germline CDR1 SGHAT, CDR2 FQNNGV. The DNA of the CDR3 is TGTGCCAGCAGCCGGAACGGACTTTCCGGGGGAGAGACCCAGTACTTC. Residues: CASSRNGLSGGETQYF.